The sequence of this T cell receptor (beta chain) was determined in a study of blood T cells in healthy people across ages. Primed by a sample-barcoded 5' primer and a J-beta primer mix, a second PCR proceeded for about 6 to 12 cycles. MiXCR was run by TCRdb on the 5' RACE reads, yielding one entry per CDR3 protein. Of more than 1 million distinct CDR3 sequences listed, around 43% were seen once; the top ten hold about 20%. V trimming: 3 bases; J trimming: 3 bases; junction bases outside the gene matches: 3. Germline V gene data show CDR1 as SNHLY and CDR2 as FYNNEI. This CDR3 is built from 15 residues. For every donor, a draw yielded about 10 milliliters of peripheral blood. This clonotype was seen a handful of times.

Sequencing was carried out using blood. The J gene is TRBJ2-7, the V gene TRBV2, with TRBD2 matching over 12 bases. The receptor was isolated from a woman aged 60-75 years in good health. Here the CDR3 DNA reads TGTGCCAGCAGTGAGCTACTAGCGGGAGGCTACGAGCAGTACTTC. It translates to CASSELLAGGYEQYF. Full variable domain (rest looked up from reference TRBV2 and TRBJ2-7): EPEVTQTPSHQVTQMGQEVILRCVPISNHLYFYWYRQILGQKVEFLVSFYNNEISEKSEIFDDQFSVERPDGSNFTLKIRSTKLEDSAMYFCASSELLAGGYEQYFGPGTRLTVT.